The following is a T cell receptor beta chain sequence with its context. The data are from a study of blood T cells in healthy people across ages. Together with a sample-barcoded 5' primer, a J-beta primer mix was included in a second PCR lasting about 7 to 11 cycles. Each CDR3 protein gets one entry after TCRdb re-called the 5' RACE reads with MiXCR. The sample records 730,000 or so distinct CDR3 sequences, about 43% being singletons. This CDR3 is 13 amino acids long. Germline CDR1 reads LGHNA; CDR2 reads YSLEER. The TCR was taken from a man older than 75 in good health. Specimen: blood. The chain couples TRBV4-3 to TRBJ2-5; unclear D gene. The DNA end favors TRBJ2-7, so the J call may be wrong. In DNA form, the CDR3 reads TGCGCCAGCAGCCAAGATATGCGCTACGAGCAGTACTTC. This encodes CASSQDMRYEQYF.